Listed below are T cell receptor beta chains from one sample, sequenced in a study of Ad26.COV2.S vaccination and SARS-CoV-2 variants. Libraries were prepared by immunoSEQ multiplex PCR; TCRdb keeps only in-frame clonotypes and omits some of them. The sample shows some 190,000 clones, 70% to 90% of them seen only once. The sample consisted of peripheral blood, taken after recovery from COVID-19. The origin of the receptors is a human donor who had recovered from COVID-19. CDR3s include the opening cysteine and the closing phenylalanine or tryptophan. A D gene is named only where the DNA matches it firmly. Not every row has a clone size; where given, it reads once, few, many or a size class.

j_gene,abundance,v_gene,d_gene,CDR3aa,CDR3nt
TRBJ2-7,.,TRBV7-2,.,CASSGSGTPYEQYF,TGTGCCAGCAGCGGGTCCGGGACGCCGTACGAGCAGTACTTC
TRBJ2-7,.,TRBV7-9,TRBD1,CASSLWGGQGGNEQYF,TGTGCCAGCAGCTTATGGGGTGGACAGGGAGGCAACGAGCAGTACTTC
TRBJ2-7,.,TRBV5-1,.,CASSAQEGREQYF,TGCGCCAGCAGCGCCCAGGAGGGCCGGGAGCAGTACTTC
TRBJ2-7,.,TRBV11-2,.,CASSLEEPVYYEQYF,TGTGCCAGCAGCTTAGAGGAGCCAGTCTACTACGAGCAGTACTTC
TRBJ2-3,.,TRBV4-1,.,CASSRKGGSGTSTDTQYF,TGCGCCAGCAGCCGAAAGGGGGGGTCAGGGACTAGCACAGATACGCAGTATTTT
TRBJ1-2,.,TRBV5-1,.,CASSLDRDHGYTF,TGCGCCAGCAGCTTGGACAGGGATCATGGCTACACCTTC
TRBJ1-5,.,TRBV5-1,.,CASSPGTPSGQPQHF,TGCGCCAGCAGCCCCGGGACACCGTCAGGTCAGCCCCAGCATTTT
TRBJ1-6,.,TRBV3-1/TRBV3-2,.,CASSQKGVGAPLHF,TGTGCCAGCAGCCAAAAAGGAGTAGGGGCACCCCTCCACTTT
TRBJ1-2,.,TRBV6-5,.,CASKTSRDLYGYTF,TGTGCCAGCAAGACCTCCAGGGACTTATATGGCTACACCTTC
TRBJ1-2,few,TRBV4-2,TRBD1,CASSQDWQGAMGYTF,TGTGCCAGCAGCCAAGACTGGCAGGGGGCGATGGGCTACACCTTC
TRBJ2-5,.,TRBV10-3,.,CAISESIETQYF,TGTGCCATCAGTGAGTCTATAGAGACCCAGTACTTC
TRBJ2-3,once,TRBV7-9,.,CASSLGGRDQDTQYF,TGTGCCAGCAGCTTAGGAGGACGGGACCAAGATACGCAGTATTTT
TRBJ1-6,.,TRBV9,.,CASSVAEGLSPLHF,TGTGCCAGTAGCGTAGCTGAGGGGTTATCACCCCTCCACTTT
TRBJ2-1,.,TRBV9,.,CASSQGSYNEQFF,TGTGCCAGCAGCCAGGGCTCCTACAATGAGCAGTTCTTC
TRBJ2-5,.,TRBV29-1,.,CSVEEDMGTQYF,TGCAGCGTTGAGGAGGACATGGGAACCCAGTACTTC
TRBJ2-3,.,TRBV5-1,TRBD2,CASSLRGGGASTDTQYF,TGCGCCAGCAGCTTGAGGGGCGGGGGGGCTAGTACAGATACGCAGTATTTT
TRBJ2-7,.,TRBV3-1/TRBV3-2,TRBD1,CASSDARSGTVVREQYF,TGTGCCAGCAGCGACGCCCGATCCGGGACAGTAGTACGCGAGCAGTACTTC
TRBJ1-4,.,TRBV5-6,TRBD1,CASSLMDRGGKLFF,TGTGCCAGCAGCTTGATGGACAGGGGTGGAAAACTGTTTTTT
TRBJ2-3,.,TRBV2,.,CASSDPGGTDTQYF,TGTGCCAGCAGTGACCCGGGGGGCACAGATACGCAGTATTTT
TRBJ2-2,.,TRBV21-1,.,CASRKREKKSPRVTGELFF,TGTGCCAGCAGAAAAAGGGAAAAAAAGTCCCCGCGGGTCACCGGGGAGCTGTTTTTT
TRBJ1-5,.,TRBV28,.,CASSETVFQHF,TGTGCCAGCAGTGAGACAGTCTTCCAGCATTTT
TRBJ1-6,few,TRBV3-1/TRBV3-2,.,CASSQARAGSPLHF,TGTGCCAGCAGCCAAGCACGGGCTGGTTCACCCCTCCACTTT
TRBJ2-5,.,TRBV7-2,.,CASSPGIRETQYF,TGTGCCAGCAGCCCAGGGATACGAGAGACCCAGTACTTC
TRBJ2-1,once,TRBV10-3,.,CAISGTVTGQNDYNEQFF,TGTGCCATCAGTGGAACTGTTACCGGACAGAATGATTACAATGAGCAGTTCTTC
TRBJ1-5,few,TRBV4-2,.,CASSPSDRTSNQPQHF,TGTGCCAGCAGCCCCTCCGACCGGACTAGCAATCAGCCCCAGCATTTT
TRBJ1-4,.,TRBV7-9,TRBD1,CASSPGQGDEKLFF,TGTGCCAGCAGCCCGGGACAGGGAGATGAAAAACTGTTTTTT
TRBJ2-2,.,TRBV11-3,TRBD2,CASSLDRGGRELFF,TGTGCCAGCAGCTTAGATCGGGGGGGCCGGGAGCTGTTTTTT
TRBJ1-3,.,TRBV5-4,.,CASSPETGNTIYF,TGTGCCAGCAGCCCTGAGACAGGAAACACCATATATTTT
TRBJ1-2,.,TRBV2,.,CASSEATRAYGYTF,TGTGCCAGCAGTGAAGCGACGAGGGCGTATGGCTACACCTTC
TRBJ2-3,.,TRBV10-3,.,CAISYEGSDTQYF,TGTGCCATCTCCTACGAAGGGTCCGATACGCAGTATTTT
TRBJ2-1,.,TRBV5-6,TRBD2,CASSSGLDNNEQFF,TGTGCCAGCAGCTCGGGACTAGACAACAATGAGCAGTTCTTC
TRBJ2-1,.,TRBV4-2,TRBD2,CASSQDQRGTYNEQFF,TGTGCCAGCAGCCAAGACCAGCGGGGGACGTACAATGAGCAGTTCTTC
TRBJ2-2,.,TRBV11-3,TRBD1,CASSSGTAITGELFF,TGTGCCAGCAGCTCCGGGACAGCTATCACCGGGGAGCTGTTTTTT
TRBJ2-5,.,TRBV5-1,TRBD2,CASSLDAGGVQETQYF,TGCGCCAGCAGCTTGGATGCGGGGGGGGTCCAAGAGACCCAGTACTTC
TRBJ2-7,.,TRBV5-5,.,CASSSAGLSYEQYF,TGTGCCAGCAGCTCTGCGGGACTGTCCTACGAGCAGTACTTC
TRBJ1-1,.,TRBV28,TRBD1,CASSLRRGQYEAFF,TGTGCCAGCAGTTTAAGACGGGGACAGTATGAAGCTTTCTTT
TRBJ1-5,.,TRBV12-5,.,CASGPDGINQPQHF,TGTGCTAGTGGTCCCGACGGGATCAATCAGCCCCAGCATTTT
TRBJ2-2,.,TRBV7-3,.,CASSLTGPGELFF,TGTGCCAGCAGCTTAACAGGGCCCGGGGAGCTGTTTTTT
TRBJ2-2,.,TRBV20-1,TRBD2,CSASGGAGELFF,TGCAGTGCTAGTGGGGGGGCCGGGGAGCTGTTTTTT
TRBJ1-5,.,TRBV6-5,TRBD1,CASRRTGGVNQPQHF,TGTGCCAGCAGGAGGACAGGGGGGGTCAATCAGCCCCAGCATTTT
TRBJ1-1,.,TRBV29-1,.,CSVEDRHLEAFF,TGCAGCGTTGAAGATCGGCACCTTGAAGCTTTCTTT
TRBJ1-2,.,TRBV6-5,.,CASSPQDSYGYTF,TGTGCCAGCAGTCCCCAGGACAGTTATGGCTACACCTTC
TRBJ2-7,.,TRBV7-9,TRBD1,CASSPGTGYEQYF,TGTGCCAGCAGCCCAGGGACAGGCTACGAGCAGTACTTC
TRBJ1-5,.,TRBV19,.,CASGRAIGNQPQHF,TGTGCCAGTGGCAGGGCTATTGGCAATCAGCCCCAGCATTTT
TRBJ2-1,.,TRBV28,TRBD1,CASRGYRDRVRDEQFF,TGTGCCAGCCGGGGGTACCGGGACAGGGTTAGGGATGAGCAGTTCTTC
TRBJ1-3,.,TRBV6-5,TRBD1,CASSPTGGSGNTIYF,TGTGCCAGCAGTCCAACAGGGGGCTCTGGAAACACCATATATTTT
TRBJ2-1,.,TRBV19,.,CASSIGGMPYNEQFF,TGTGCCAGTAGTATAGGTGGGATGCCCTACAATGAGCAGTTCTTC
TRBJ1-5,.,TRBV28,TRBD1,CASSRDRVDQPQHF,TGTGCCAGCAGCCGGGACAGGGTTGATCAGCCCCAGCATTTT
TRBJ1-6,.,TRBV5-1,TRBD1,CASSMGQGYNSPLHF,TGCGCCAGCAGCATGGGACAGGGCTATAATTCACCCCTCCACTTT
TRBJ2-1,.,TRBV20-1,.,CSARGNNEQFF,TGCAGTGCTCGGGGTAACAATGAGCAGTTCTTC
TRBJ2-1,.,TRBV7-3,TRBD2,CASSLLREESSNEQFF,TGTGCCAGCAGCTTATTGCGGGAGGAAAGTAGCAATGAGCAGTTCTTC
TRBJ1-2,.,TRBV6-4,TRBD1,CASSDHWTGGANYGYTF,TGTGCCAGCAGTGACCACTGGACAGGGGGCGCTAACTATGGCTACACCTTC
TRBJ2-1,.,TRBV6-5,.,CASSYGSSIVVNEQFF,TGTGCCAGCAGTTATGGATCCTCGATCGTAGTGAATGAGCAGTTCTTC
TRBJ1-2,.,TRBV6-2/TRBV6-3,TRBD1,CASSRQGIDGYTF,TGTGCCAGCAGCCGACAGGGAATCGATGGCTACACCTTC
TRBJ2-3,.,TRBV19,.,CASTAASGWDTDTQYF,TGTGCCAGTACCGCAGCGTCCGGGTGGGACACAGATACGCAGTATTTT
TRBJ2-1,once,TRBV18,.,CASSPETGYNEQFF,TGTGCCAGCTCACCAGAGACGGGGTACAATGAGCAGTTCTTC
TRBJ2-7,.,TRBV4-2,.,CASSQEMGRGQYF,TGTGCCAGCAGCCAAGAAATGGGGCGGGGGCAGTACTTC
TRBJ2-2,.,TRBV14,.,CASSPWTENTGELFF,TGTGCCAGCAGCCCCTGGACGGAGAACACCGGGGAGCTGTTTTTT
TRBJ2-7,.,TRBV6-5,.,CASSSWSYEQYF,TGTGCCAGCAGTTCCTGGTCCTACGAGCAGTACTTC
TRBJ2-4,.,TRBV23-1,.,CASSQESRPGWTTGAKNIQYF,TGCGCCAGCAGTCAAGAGTCACGACCAGGGTGGACGACCGGGGCCAAAAACATTCAGTACTTC